The 23 T cell receptor beta chains below were found in one sample sequenced in a study of blood T cell repertoires in COVID-19. Clones were sequenced by immunoSEQ multiplex PCR, and TCRdb holds only the in-frame ones, with some missing. The sample records 50,000 or so clones, approximately 83% being singletons. Source material: peripheral blood. Every receptor here comes from a man in his forties with acute or convalescent COVID-19.

This chain connects TRBV30 to TRBJ2-5; D is unclear. The CDR3 extends over 10 amino acids. V lost 3 bases, J lost 5 bases, and 4 bases lay in between. Germline loops: CDR1 GTSNPN, CDR2 SVGIG (reference sequence). CDR3 in amino acids: CAWSEETQYF. CDR3 DNA sequence: TGTGCCTGGAGCGAGGAGACCCAGTACTTC.

The CDR3 DNA reads TGTGCCAGCCCCCAGTGGACAGGGGGCACTGAAGCTTTCTTT. Encoded protein: CASPQWTGGTEAFF. The chain recombines TRBV6-5 with TRBJ1-1; 10 bases are a match to TRBD1. The CDR3 loop spans 14 amino acids. Per germline, CDR1 MNHEY and CDR2 SVGAGI. The ends lost 8 bases at V and 4 bases at J; junction bases unmatched: 7.

This clone was seen a handful of times. The chain couples TRBV7-7 to TRBJ2-5, with a tentative D call TRBD1 (6 bases). The V end lost 5 bases, the J end lost 1 base, and 14 bases lay between the germline ends. CDR3 length: 15 residues. Germline V CDR1 and CDR2: SSHAT, FNYEAQ (reference sequence). The CDR3 DNA reads as TGTGCCAGCAGCCTTAAGACAGGCCTCCAAGAGACCCAGTACTTC. This codes for CASSLKTGLQETQYF.

The chain combines TRBV5-1 with TRBJ1-1; D gene ambiguous. The CDR3 is made up of 16 amino acids. Between the trimmed V and J ends, which lost 0 bases and 2 bases, there was a span of 14 bases. The germline V gene has CDR1 SGHRS and CDR2 YFSETQ. CDR3 sequence (DNA): TGCGCCAGCAGCTTGGAACCAGGACTAGCCAACACTGAAGCTTTCTTT. Protein sequence: CASSLEPGLANTEAFF.

The gene calls are TRBV7-2 and TRBJ1-3; D might be TRBD1 (6 bases). The CDR3 sequence is 14 residues long. Germline V lookup: CDR1 SGHTA, CDR2 FQGNSA. V lost 5 bases and J 3 bases, leaving 11 bases between the germline ends. The CDR3 loop reads CASSVGTSGNTIYF. The CDR3 DNA reads as TGTGCCAGCAGCGTAGGGACAAGTGGAAACACCATATATTTT. The full variable domain, its missing parts supplied by reference TRBV7-2 and TRBJ1-3, is GAGVSQSPSNKVTEKGKDVELRCDPISGHTALYWYRQSLGQGLEFLIYFQGNSAPDKSGLPSDRFSAERTGGSVSTLTIQRTQQEDSAVYLCASSVGTSGNTIYFGEGSWLTVV.

This chain joins TRBV29-1 and TRBJ2-2; no clear D gene. The CDR3 extends over 14 amino acids. Germline V gives CDR1 SQVTM, CDR2 ANQGSEA. The V end was cut by 3 bases, the J end by 3 bases, with 11 bases between. The CDR3 nucleotides are TGCAGCGTTGAGGGCCCCGAACACACCGGGGAGCTGTTTTTT. It translates to CSVEGPEHTGELFF.

The DNA for the CDR3 is TGTGCCAGCAGCCAAGAAAAAGGGGCAGGGCGTGGCTACACCTTC. Protein product: CASSQEKGAGRGYTF. The chain is built from TRBV4-2 and TRBJ1-2; tentative D call: TRBD1 (5 bases). Trimming took off 0 bases at V and 7 bases at J, with 15 bases between the two ends. The CDR3 runs to 15 residues. In germline, CDR1 is LGHNA, CDR2 YNFKEQ.

This rearrangement joins TRBV24-1 to TRBJ1-2; tentative D call: TRBD1 (5 bases). The CDR3 is made up of 13 amino acids. The V gene lost 4 bases and the J gene lost 8 bases, with 13 bases spanning the gap. Germline V gene sequence: CDR1 KGHDR, CDR2 SFDVKD. Written as DNA, the CDR3 is TGTGCCACCAGTGAAAGGGGTAAGGGCGGCTACACCTTC. Translation: CATSERGKGGYTF.

V gene TRBV6-5 combines with J gene TRBJ2-6; D gene unclear. This CDR3 contains 15 residues. Trimming pared 4 bases from V and 0 bases from J, leaving 7 bases between. Germline V gene lookup returns CDR1 MNHEY and CDR2 SVGAGI. The CDR3 loop reads CASSSIFSGANVLTF. The CDR3 region has the DNA TGTGCCAGCAGTTCAATTTTCTCTGGGGCCAACGTCCTGACTTTC.

This clone turned up a few times. The CDR3 nucleotides read TGCGCCAGCAGCCAAGTTTTGGGAGGAGATACGCAGTATTTT. Translating gives CASSQVLGGDTQYF. The chain employs TRBV4-1 and TRBJ2-3; tentatively, D is TRBD2 (6 bases). The germline V gene encodes CDR1 MGHRA and CDR2 YSYEKL. The germline V and J ends were trimmed by 1 base and 5 bases, with 10 bases remaining between them. This CDR3 region has 14 residues.

This chain uses TRBV4-1 with TRBJ2-3; tentatively, D is TRBD2 (5 bases). V was pared by 6 bases and J by 6 bases, with 16 bases between. This CDR3 comprises 14 residues. CDR1 is MGHRA, CDR2 YSYEKL, per germline. DNA of the CDR3: TGCGCCAGCAGTCCACTGGCCCGCGGGGATACGCAGTATTTT. This sequence encodes CASSPLARGDTQYF.

CDR3 in DNA: TGTGCTAGTGGTTGGCAGCAATTAGCGGGAGTCCCCACGGAGCAGTACTTC. Its protein product is CASGWQQLAGVPTEQYF. V usage is TRBV12-5 and J usage is TRBJ2-7; 9 bases map to TRBD2. The CDR3 sequence is 17 residues long. Trimming took 4 bases from V and 7 from J; bases not matched to a gene: 17. The V gene's germline CDR1 is LGHNT and CDR2 FRNRAP.

This clone has only a few counts. The chain combines TRBV7-2 with TRBJ1-6; the match to TRBD1 covers 8 bases. The CDR3 consists of 15 residues. V lost 1 base and J lost 9; bases outside the gene matches: 5. The germline V gene has CDR1 SGHTA and CDR2 FQGNSA. The CDR3: CASSLVAGGSSPLHF. The CDR3 bases are TGTGCCAGCAGCTTAGTCGCAGGGGGCTCTTCACCCCTCCACTTT.

The chain recombines TRBV24-1 with TRBJ2-1; a weak D match, TRBD2 (7 bases). CDR3 length: 17 residues. Trimming cost V 0 bases and J 4 bases, with 15 bases left between them. Per germline, CDR1 KGHDR and CDR2 SFDVKD. This CDR3 reads CATSDLRFGGRYNEQFF. Written as DNA, the CDR3 is TGTGCCACCAGTGATTTGCGATTCGGGGGGCGGTACAATGAGCAGTTCTTC.

This clone appeared a single time. V gene TRBV2 combines with J gene TRBJ1-6; D not resolved. The CDR3 has 14 amino acids. Trimming removed 6 bases from V and 0 bases from J, with 6 bases in between. Germline lookup yields CDR1 SNHLY and CDR2 FYNNEI. The CDR3 sequence: CASRPSSYNSPLHF. CDR3 nucleotides: TGTGCCAGCAGGCCTAGCTCCTATAATTCACCCCTCCACTTT.

V usage is TRBV6-5 and J usage is TRBJ2-2; 8 bases agree with TRBD2. V gave up 2 bases and J gave up 6 bases; unmatched junction bases: 2. Germline V gene sequence: CDR1 MNHEY, CDR2 SVGAGI. The CDR3 covers 14 residues. CDR3 loop: CASSYDGRAGELFF. The CDR3 nucleotides read TGTGCCAGCAGTTACGACGGGAGGGCCGGGGAGCTGTTTTTT.

The V gene is TRBV7-2, the J gene TRBJ1-5, with 7 bases matching TRBD1. The germline gives CDR1 SGHTA, CDR2 FQGNSA. The CDR3 contains 17 residues. With V trimmed by 3 bases and J by 1 base, 9 bases remained unmatched. The CDR3 coding sequence is TGTGCCAGCAGCTTGGGATTTGGCAGGGGGAGCAATCAGCCCCAGCATTTT. It is translated as CASSLGFGRGSNQPQHF.

In its sample, this clone was seen a few times. V is TRBV24-1 and J is TRBJ1-2; a possible D gene is TRBD1 (5 bases). Germline-derived CDR1 and CDR2 are KGHDR and SFDVKD. The CDR3 consists of 14 residues. Trimming shortened V by 4 bases and J by 0 bases, and 8 bases separated the two germline ends. DNA of the CDR3: TGTGCCACCAGTGAGGGCAGGGCTAACTATGGCTACACCTTC. Its translation is CATSEGRANYGYTF.

The rearrangement uses TRBV19 and TRBJ2-3; perhaps TRBD2 as D (5 bases). This CDR3 spans 16 amino acids. The V gene lost 5 bases and the J gene lost 0 bases, with 15 bases spanning the gap. Germline CDR1 and CDR2: LNHDA and SQIVND (reference sequence). The CDR3 loop is CASSGEQSSSTDTQYF. The CDR3 region has the DNA TGTGCCAGTAGTGGGGAGCAATCCTCTAGCACAGATACGCAGTATTTT.

This clone occurred once. The chain recombines TRBV10-3 with TRBJ1-2, with D possibly being TRBD1 (5 bases). The CDR3 runs 17 residues. With 3 bases removed from V and 5 bases from J, the gap between germline ends came to 22 bases. Per germline, CDR1 ENHRY and CDR2 SYGVKD. In DNA, the CDR3 is TGTGCCATCAGTGACCCCGCGTCAGGAGGGGCGTATTATGGCTACACCTTC. This sequence encodes CAISDPASGGAYYGYTF.

The chain employs TRBV27 and TRBJ2-7; 10 positions agree with TRBD2. The CDR3 loop spans 15 amino acids. Losses at the gene ends were 6 bases for V and 5 bases for J; bases not matched to a gene: 10. CDR1 and CDR2 from the germline V gene are MNHEY and SMNVEV (reference sequence). CDR3 sequence: CASSPSLAGVHEQYF. CDR3 bases: TGTGCCAGCAGCCCTTCCCTAGCGGGAGTACACGAGCAGTACTTC.

CDR3 in amino acids: CASSQDLREGEQFF. The CDR3 bases are TGTGCCAGCAGCCAAGATTTGCGGGAGGGTGAGCAGTTCTTC. This sequence joins TRBV4-2 and TRBJ2-1; TRBD2 matches 9 bases. The CDR3 has 14 residues. V shed 0 bases and J 9 bases; nucleotides not matched to a gene: 3. Germline assignment: CDR1 LGHNA and CDR2 YNFKEQ.

This clone was counted a few times. J is TRBJ2-3 and V is TRBV5-4; TRBD1 matches at 8 bases. The ends lost 2 bases at V and 1 base at J; junction bases unmatched: 3. CDR1 is SGHNT, CDR2 YYREEE, per germline (reference sequence). The CDR3 is 15 residues long. This CDR3 is CASSLQDRGTDTQYF. In DNA, the CDR3 is TGTGCCAGCAGCTTACAGGACAGGGGCACAGATACGCAGTATTTT.